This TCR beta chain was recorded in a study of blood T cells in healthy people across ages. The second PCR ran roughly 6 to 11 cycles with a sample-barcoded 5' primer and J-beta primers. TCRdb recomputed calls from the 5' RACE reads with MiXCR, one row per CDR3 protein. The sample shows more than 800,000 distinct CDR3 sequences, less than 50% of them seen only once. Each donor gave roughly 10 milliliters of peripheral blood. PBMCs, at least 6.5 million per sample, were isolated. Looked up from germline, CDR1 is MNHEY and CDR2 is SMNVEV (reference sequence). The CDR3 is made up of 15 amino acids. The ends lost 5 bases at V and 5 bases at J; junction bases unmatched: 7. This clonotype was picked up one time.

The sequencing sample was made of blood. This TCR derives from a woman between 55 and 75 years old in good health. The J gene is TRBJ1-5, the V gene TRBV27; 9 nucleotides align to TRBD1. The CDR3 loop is CASSPGTGIYQPQHF. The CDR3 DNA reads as TGTGCCAGCAGTCCTGGGACAGGGATCTATCAGCCCCAGCATTTT.